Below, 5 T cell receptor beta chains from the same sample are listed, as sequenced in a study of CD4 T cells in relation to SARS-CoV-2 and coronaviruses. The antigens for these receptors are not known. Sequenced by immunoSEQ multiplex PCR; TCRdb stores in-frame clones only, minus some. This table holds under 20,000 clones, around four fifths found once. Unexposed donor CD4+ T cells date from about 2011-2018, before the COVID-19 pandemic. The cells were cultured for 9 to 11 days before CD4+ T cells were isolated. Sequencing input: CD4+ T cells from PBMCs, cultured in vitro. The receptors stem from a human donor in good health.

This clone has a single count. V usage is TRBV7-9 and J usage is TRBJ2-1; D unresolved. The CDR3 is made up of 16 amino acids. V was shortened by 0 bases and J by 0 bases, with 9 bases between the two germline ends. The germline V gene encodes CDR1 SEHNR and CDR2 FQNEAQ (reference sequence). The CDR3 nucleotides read TGTGCCAGCAGCTTAGCGAAGCAGGTCTCCTACAATGAGCAGTTCTTC. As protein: CASSLAKQVSYNEQFF.

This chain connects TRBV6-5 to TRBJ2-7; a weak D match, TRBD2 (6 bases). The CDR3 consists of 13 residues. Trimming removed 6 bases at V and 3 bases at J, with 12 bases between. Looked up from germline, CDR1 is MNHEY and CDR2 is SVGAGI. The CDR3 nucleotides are TGTGCCAGCAGAGGCCCGGGGGACTACGAGCAGTACTTC. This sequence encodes CASRGPGDYEQYF.

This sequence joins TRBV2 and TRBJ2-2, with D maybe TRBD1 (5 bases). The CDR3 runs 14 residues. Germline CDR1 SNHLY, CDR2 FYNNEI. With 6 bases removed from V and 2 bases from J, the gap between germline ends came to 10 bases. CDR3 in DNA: TGTGCCAGCAGGTCGACAGTTAACACCGGGGAGCTGTTTTTT. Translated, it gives CASRSTVNTGELFF.

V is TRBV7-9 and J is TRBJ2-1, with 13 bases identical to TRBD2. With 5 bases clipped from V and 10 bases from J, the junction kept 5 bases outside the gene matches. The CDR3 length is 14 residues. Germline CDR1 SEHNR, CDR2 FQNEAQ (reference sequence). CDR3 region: CASSRLAGGLEQFF. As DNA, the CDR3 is TGTGCCAGCAGCCGACTAGCGGGGGGCCTCGAGCAGTTCTTC.

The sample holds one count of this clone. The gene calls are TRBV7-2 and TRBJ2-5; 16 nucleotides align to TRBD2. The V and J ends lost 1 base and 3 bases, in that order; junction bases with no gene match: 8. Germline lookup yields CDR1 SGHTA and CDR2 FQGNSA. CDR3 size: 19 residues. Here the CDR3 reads CASSLGGRGTSGREETQYF. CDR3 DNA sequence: TGTGCCAGCAGCTTAGGGGGCCGAGGGACTAGCGGGAGGGAAGAGACCCAGTACTTC.